This T cell receptor (beta chain) was profiled in a study of T-cell reconstitution after alpha-beta-depleted transplantation in children. With regard to this clonotype: Its antigen is not identified.

General study points: Reports say that about two months after transplant, the alpha-beta T cells came out of several hundred graft clones that had expanded. T-cell counts and diversity were attributed mostly to newly produced T cells one year after transplant. Where some patients showed high TCRbeta diversity at day 60, it came from recipient T cells and thymic progenitors that had survived.

It was with unique molecular identifiers that the TCRbeta library was prepared. Via MiXCR, TCRdb re-called the PCR reads, giving one row per CDR3 protein. The table lists approximately 350,000 distinct CDR3 sequences, around 15% of them singletons. The clonotype comes from a male patient aged 2 to 10 who had a stem cell transplant for acute lymphoblastic leukemia, so the T cells may come from the graft donor. The source was PBMCs, mostly from graft donor cells, collected 360 days after TCRalphabeta/CD19-depleted stem cell transplant.

The CDR3 DNA follows: TGCAGTGCTCTATCGGGACTAGCCCCTTGGGTCTCCTACAATGAGCAGTTCTTC. Its translation is CSALSGLAPWVSYNEQFF. This chain links TRBV20-1 with TRBJ2-1, with 9 bases matching TRBD2. The V and J ends lost 5 bases and 0 bases, in that order; junction bases with no gene match: 14. The germline V gene has CDR1 DFQATT and CDR2 SNEGSKA (reference sequence). CDR3 length: 18 residues.